This T cell receptor beta chain was observed in a study of cytomegalovirus exposure and HLA in healthy donors. Study findings and constraints: An observed cluster of highly shared sequence variants was recorded as a likely sequencing artifact. Cytomegalovirus-associated status was assigned to more than 150 TCR beta chains.

With respect to this clone: Its antigen is as yet unknown.

PCR primers comprised 60 Vbeta and 13 Jbeta primers. Here immunoSEQ multiplex PCR was the method, and the copy in TCRdb shows in-frame clones only, minus some. The sample lists some 150,000 clones; 70% to 90% were seen once. CDR1 is SGHTA, CDR2 FQGNSA, per germline. The CDR3 length is 14 residues. The ends were cut back, 5 bases at V and 11 bases at J, with 19 bases in the middle. The genes are TRBV7-2 and TRBJ2-1; a weak D match, TRBD2 (6 bases). Sequencing input: PBMCs. This TCR was sampled from a woman under 30 in good health and CMV-seronegative. CDR3 in DNA: TGTGCCAGCAGCGCCTCGGGACTCCAGACTAAGCAGTTCTTC. This codes for CASSASGLQTKQFF.